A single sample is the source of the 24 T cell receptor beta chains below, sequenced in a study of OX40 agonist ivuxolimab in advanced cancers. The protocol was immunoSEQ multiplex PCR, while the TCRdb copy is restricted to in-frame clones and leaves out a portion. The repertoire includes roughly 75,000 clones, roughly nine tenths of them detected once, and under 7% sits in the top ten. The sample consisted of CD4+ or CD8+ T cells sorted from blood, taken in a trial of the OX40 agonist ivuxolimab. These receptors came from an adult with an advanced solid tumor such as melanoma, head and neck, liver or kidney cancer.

The CDR3 sequence: CASSLVPGTGGPYEQYF. The CDR3 nucleotides read TGCGCCAGCAGCTTGGTACCCGGGACAGGGGGCCCCTACGAGCAGTACTTC. The V gene is TRBV5-1, the J gene TRBJ2-7; 12 nucleotides align to TRBD1. V lost 0 bases to trimming and J lost 2 bases; unmatched junction nucleotides: 6. Looked up from germline, CDR1 is SGHRS and CDR2 is YFSETQ. CDR3 size: 17 residues.

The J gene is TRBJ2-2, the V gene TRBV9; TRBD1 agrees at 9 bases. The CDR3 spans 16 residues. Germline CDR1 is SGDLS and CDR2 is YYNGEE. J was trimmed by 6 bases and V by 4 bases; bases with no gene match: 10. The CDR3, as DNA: TGTGCCAGCAGCTTACCAGGACAGGGGAGTCCCGGGGAGCTGTTTTTT. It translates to CASSLPGQGSPGELFF.

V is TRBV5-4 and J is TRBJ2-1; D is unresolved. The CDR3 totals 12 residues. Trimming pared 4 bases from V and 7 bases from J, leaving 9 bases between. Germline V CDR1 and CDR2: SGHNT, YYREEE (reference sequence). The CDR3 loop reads CASSRSVNEQFF. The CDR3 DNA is TGTGCCAGCAGCCGATCGGTTAATGAGCAGTTCTTC.

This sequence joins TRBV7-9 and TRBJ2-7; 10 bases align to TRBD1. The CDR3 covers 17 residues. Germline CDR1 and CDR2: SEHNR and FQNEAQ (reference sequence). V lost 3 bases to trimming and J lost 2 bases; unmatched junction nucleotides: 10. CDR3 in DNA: TGTGCCAGCAGCTTCCCGTCTTCCGGACAGGGGGCCTACGAGCAGTACTTC. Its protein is CASSFPSSGQGAYEQYF.

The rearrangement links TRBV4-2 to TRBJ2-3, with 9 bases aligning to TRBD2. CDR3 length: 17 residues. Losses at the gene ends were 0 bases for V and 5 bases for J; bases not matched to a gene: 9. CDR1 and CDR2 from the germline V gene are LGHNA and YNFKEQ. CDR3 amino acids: CASSQDHGGGAEDTQYF. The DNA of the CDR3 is TGTGCCAGCAGCCAAGATCATGGCGGGGGGGCGGAAGATACGCAGTATTTT.

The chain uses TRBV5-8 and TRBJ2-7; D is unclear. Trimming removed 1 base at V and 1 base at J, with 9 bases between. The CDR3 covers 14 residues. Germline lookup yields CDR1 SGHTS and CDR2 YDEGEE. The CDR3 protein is CASSLSPPSYEQYF. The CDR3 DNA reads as TGTGCCAGCAGCTTGTCACCTCCTTCCTACGAGCAGTACTTC.

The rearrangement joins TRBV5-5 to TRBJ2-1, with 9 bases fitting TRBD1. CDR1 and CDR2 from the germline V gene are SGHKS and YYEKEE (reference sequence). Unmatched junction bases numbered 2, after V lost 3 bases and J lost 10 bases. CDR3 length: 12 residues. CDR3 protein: CASSWTGEEQFF. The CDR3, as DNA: TGTGCCAGCAGCTGGACAGGGGAGGAGCAGTTCTTC.

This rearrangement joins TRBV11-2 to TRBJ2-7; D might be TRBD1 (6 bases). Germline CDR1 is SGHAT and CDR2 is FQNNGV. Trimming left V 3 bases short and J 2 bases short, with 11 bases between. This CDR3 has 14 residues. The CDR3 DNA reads TGTGCCAGCAGCTTCGTGACAGGAGCCTACGAGCAGTACTTC. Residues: CASSFVTGAYEQYF.

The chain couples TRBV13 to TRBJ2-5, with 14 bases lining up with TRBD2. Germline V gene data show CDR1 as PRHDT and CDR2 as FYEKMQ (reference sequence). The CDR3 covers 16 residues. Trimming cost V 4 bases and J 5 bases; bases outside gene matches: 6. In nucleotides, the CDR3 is TGTGCCAGCAGCTCAGGGACTAGCGGGAGTAGGGAGACCCAGTACTTC. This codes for CASSSGTSGSRETQYF.

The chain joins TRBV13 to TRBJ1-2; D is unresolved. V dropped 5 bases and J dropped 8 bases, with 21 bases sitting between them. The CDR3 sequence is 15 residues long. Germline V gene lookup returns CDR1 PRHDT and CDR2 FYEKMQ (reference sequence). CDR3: CASSGEGPPWWGYTF. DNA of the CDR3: TGTGCCAGCAGCGGCGAAGGCCCGCCGTGGTGGGGCTACACCTTC.

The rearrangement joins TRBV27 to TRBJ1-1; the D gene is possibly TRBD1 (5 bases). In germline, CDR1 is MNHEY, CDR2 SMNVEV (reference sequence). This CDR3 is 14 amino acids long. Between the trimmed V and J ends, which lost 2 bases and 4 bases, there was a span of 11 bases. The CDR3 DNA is TGTGCCAGCAGTTTACGGGGGTATGGCACTGAAGCTTTCTTT. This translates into CASSLRGYGTEAFF.

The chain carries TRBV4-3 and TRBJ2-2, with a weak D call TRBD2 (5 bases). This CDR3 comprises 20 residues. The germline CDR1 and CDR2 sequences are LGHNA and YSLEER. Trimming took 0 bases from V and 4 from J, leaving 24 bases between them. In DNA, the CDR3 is TGCGCCAGCAGCCAAGATTGGTATCGGACTTCAAGGCTTGGCACCGGGGAGCTGTTTTTT. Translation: CASSQDWYRTSRLGTGELFF.

CDR3 DNA sequence: TGTGCCTCGCTGACCGTGAGCTCCTACGAGCAGTACTTC. Protein: CASLTVSSYEQYF. The J gene is TRBJ2-7, the V gene TRBV30; unclear D gene. Germline V lookup: CDR1 GTSNPN, CDR2 SVGIG (reference sequence). The length of the CDR3 is 13 residues. The germline V and J ends were trimmed by 7 bases and 0 bases, with 13 bases remaining between them.

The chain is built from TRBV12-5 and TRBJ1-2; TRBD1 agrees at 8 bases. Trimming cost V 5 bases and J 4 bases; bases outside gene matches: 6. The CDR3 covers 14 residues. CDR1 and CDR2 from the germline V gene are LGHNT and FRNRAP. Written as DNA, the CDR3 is TGTGCTAGTGGTCGCACCGGGACAGGCTATGGCTACACCTTC. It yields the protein CASGRTGTGYGYTF.

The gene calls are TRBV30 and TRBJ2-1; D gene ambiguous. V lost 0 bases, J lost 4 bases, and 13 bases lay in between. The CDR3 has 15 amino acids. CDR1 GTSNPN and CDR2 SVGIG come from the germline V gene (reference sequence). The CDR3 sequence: CAWSVLSVGYNEQFF. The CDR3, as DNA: TGTGCCTGGAGTGTACTATCGGTGGGGTACAATGAGCAGTTCTTC.

The CDR3 coding sequence is TGTGCCAGCGGGGTAGCGGGAGGTGTGGGGGAGCTGTTTTTT. It yields the protein CASGVAGGVGELFF. The chain carries TRBV6-1 and TRBJ2-2; TRBD2 agrees at 10 bases. V lost 8 bases to trimming and J lost 8 bases; unmatched junction nucleotides: 8. Germline V lookup: CDR1 MNHNS, CDR2 SASEGT. This CDR3 has 14 residues.

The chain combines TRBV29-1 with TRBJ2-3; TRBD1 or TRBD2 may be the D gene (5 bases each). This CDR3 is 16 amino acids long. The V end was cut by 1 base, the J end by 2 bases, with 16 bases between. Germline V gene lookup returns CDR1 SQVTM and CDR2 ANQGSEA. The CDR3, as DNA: TGCAGCGTTGAAGGATGGGGGATAACTAACACAGATACGCAGTATTTT. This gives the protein CSVEGWGITNTDTQYF.

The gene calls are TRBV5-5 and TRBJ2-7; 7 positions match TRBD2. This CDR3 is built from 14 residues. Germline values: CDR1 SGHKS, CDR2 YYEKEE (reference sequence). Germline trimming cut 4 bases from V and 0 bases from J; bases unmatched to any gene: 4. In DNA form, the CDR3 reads TGTGCCAGCAGCCCAGCGGGGAGCTCCTACGAGCAGTACTTC. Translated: CASSPAGSSYEQYF.

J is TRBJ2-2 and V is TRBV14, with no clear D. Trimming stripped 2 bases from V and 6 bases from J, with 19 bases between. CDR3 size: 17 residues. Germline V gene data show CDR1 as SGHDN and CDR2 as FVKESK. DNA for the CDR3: TGTGCCAGCAGCCAAATCAGTAGGAATGGGTATGCCGGGGAGCTGTTTTTT. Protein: CASSQISRNGYAGELFF. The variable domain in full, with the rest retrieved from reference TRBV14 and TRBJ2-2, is EAGVTQFPSHSVIEKGQTVTLRCDPISGHDNLYWYRRVMGKEIKFLLHFVKESKQDESGMPNNRFLAERTGGTYSTLKVQPAELEDSGVYFCASSQISRNGYAGELFFGEGSRLTVL.

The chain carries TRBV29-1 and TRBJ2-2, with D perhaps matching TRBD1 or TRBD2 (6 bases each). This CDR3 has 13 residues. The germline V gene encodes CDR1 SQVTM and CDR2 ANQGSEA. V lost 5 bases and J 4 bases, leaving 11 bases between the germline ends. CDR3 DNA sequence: TGCAGCGTTTCGGGGGCTAGCACCGGGGAGCTGTTTTTT. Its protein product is CSVSGASTGELFF.

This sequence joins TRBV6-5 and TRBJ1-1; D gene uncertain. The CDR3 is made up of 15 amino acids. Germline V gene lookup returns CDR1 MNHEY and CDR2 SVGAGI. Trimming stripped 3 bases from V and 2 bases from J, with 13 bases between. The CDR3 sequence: CASSYTIGLNTEAFF. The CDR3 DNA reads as TGTGCCAGCAGTTATACGATTGGGCTAAACACTGAAGCTTTCTTT.

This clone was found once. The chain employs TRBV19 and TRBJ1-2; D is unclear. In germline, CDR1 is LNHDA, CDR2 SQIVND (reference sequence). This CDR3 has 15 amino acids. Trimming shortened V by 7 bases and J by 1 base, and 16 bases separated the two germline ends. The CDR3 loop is CASKGSLALNYGYTF. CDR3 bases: TGTGCCAGTAAAGGGTCCCTCGCCCTTAACTATGGCTACACCTTC.

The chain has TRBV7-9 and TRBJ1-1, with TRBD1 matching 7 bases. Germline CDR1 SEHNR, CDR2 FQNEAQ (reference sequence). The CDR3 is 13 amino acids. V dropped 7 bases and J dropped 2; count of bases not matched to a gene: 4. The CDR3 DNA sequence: TGTGCCAGCACACAAGGGGGCAACACTGAAGCTTTCTTT. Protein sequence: CASTQGGNTEAFF.

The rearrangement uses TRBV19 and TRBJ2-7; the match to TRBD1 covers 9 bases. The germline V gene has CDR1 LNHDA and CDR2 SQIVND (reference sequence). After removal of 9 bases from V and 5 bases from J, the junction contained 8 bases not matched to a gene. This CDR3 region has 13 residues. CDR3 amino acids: CASRDRDYNEQYF. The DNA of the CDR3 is TGTGCCAGCCGGGACAGGGACTATAACGAGCAGTACTTC.